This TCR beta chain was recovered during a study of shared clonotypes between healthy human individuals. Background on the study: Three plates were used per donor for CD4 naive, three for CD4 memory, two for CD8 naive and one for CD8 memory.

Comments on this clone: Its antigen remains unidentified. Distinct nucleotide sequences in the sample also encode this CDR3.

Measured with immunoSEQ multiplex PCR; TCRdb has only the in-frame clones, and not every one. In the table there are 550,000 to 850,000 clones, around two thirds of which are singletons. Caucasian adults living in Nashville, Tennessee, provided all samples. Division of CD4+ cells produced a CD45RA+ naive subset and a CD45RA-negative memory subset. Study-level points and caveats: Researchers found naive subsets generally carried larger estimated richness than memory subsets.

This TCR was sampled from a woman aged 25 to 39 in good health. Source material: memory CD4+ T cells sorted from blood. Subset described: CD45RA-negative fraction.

The CDR3 bases are TGTGCCATCAGTGAGTCGGGGGGTACGAACACTGAAGCTTTCTTT. Translation: CAISESGGTNTEAFF. The chain has TRBV10-3 and TRBJ1-1, with D possibly being TRBD1 (5 bases). Germline V gene data show CDR1 as ENHRY and CDR2 as SYGVKD. The V end lost 0 bases, the J end lost 1 base, and 9 bases lay between the germline ends. The CDR3 is 15 residues long.